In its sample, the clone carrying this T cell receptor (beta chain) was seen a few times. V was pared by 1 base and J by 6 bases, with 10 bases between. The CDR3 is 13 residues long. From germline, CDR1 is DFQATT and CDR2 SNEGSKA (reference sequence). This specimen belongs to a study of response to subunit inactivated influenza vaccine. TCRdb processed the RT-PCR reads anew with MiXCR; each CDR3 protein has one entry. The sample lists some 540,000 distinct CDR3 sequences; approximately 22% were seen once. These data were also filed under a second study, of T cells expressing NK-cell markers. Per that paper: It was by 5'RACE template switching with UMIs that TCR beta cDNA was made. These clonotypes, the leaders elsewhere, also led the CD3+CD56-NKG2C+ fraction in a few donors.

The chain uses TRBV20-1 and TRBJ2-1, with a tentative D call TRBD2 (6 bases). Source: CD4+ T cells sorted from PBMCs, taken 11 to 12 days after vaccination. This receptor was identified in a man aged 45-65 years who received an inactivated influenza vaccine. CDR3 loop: CSARVSGANEQFF. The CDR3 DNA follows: TGCAGTGCTAGAGTTAGCGGTGCCAATGAGCAGTTCTTC.